This T cell receptor (beta chain) was recovered during a study of T-cell reconstitution after alpha-beta-depleted transplantation in children. Broader study findings: Reportedly, roughly two months post-transplant, alpha-beta T cells arose from several hundred expanded graft clones. The main origin of T-cell counts and diversity one year after transplant was newly produced T cells. Recipient T cells and thymic progenitors that survived gave rise to the high TCRbeta diversity observed at day 60 in some patients.

V lost 1 base to trimming and J lost 3 bases; unmatched junction nucleotides: 11. This CDR3 region has 19 residues. The germline CDR1 and CDR2 sequences are KGHSH and LQKENI. The authors prepared the TCRbeta library with unique molecular identifiers. TCRdb called the PCR reads again in MiXCR, with one record for every CDR3 protein. This sample has 700,000 to 950,000 distinct CDR3 sequences; roughly 15% occur once, and the top ten carry just under 5%. This clonotype was found a few times. Its antigen remains unknown. This clonotype was sampled from a male patient between 10 and 17 years old who had a stem cell transplant for acute lymphoblastic leukemia, so the T cells may come from the graft donor. V gene TRBV18 combines with J gene TRBJ2-2; 10 bases match TRBD1. The specimen was PBMCs, mostly from graft donor cells, collected 360 days after TCRalphabeta/CD19-depleted stem cell transplant. For the CDR3, the DNA is TGTGCCAGCTCACCACAAAGGCCCGACAGGGGGCGTCACACCGGGGAGCTGTTTTTT. It yields the protein CASSPQRPDRGRHTGELFF.